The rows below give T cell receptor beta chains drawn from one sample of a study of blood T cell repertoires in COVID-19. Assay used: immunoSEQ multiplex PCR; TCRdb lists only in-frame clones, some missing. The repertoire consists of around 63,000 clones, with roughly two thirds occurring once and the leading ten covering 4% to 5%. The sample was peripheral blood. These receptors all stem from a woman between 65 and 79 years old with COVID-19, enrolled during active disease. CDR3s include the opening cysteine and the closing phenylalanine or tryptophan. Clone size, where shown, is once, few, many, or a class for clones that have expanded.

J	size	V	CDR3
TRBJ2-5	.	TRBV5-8	CASSFRQGEEGIQETQYF
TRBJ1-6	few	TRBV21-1	CARAAPMALHF
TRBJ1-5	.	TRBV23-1	CASSHRGRQPQHF
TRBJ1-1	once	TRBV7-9	CASSPWGGETEAFF
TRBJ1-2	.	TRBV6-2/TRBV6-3	CASSYSTGIGYGYTF
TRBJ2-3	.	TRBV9	CASSVGGTGLGDTQYF
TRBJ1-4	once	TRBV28	CASSLQGNKEKLFF
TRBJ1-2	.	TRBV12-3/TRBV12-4	CASSLQGANGYTF
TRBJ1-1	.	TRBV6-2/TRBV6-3	CASSSSGGSVEAFF
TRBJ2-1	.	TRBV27	CASSLRDRGTEQFF
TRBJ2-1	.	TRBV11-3	CASSPGLALNEQFF
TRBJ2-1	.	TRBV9	CASSVVPGQGSSSYNEQFF
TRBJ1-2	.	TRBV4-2	CASSQPGQGSYGYTF
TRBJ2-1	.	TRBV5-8	CASSEDRGPNSYNEQFF
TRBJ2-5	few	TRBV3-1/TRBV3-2	CASSQPLGRGETQYF
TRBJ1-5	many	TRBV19	CASRDSNQPQHF
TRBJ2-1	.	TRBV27	CASRADYNEQFF
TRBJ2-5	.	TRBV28	CASSFLGSGAQYF
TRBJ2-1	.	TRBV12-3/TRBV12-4	CASSLLAGNEQFF
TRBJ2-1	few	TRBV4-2	CASSQELAGGQAGNEQFF
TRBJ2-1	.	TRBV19	CASSVAGVGYNEQFF
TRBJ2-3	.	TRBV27	CASRPLDSSTDTQYF
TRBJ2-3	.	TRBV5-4	CASSPGGGTDTQYF
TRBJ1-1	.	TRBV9	CASSVAGEGTEAFF
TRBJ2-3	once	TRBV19	CASSFAGDTDTQYF
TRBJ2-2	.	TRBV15	CATSTFPGQGNTGELFF
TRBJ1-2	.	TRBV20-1	CSASPPLTGTYGYTF
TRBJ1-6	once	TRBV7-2	CASRTAVNSPLHF
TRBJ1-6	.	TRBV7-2	CASSLDPGYSPLHF
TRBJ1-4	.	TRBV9	CASSAGGNEKLFF
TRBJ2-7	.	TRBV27	CASRLIGASYEQYF
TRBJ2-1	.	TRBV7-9	CASSPSGGAVWNEQFF
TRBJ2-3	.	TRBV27	CASGFQTGPTDTQYF
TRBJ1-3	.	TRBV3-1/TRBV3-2	CASSPGSGNTIYF
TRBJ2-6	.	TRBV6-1	CASSETLTGAGANVLTF
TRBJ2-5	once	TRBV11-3	CASSFGVAGDQETQYF
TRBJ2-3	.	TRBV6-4	CASSDSPGGGGPDTQYF
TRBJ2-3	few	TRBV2	CASTRQGTDTQYF
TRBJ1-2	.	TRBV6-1	CASSEATGNYGYTF
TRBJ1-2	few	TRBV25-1	CASSGSNRGSSGYTF
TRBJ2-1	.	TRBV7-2	CASSLTAGGMYNEQFF
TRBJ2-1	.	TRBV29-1	CSVEGGLGSSYNEQFF
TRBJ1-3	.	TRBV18	CASSLGSRRGSGNTIYF
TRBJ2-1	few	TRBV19	CASTKRGLAGSPYNEQFF
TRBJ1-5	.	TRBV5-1	CASSLDAGERQPQHF